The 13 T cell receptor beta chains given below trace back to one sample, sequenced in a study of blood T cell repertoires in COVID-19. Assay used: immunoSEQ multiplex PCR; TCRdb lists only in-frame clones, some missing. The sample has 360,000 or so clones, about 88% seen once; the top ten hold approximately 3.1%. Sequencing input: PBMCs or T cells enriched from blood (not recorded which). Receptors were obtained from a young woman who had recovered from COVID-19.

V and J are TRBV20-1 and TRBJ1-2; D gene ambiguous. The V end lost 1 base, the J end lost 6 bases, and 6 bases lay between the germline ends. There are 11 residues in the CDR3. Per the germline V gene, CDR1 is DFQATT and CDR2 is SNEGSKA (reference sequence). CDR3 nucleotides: TGCAGTGCTAGAGTGGCAAATGGCTACACCTTC. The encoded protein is CSARVANGYTF.

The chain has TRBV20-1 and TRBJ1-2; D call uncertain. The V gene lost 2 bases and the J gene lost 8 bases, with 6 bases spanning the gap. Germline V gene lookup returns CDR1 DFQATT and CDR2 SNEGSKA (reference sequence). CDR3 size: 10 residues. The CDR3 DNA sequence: TGCAGTGCTAGACCGGGGGGCTACACCTTC. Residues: CSARPGGYTF.

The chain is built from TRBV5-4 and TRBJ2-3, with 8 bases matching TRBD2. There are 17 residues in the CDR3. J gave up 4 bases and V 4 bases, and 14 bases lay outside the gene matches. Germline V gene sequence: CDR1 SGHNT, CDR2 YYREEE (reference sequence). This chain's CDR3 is CASSLGMRRGASDTQYF. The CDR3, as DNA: TGTGCCAGCAGCCTGGGCATGAGGCGGGGGGCGTCAGATACGCAGTATTTT.

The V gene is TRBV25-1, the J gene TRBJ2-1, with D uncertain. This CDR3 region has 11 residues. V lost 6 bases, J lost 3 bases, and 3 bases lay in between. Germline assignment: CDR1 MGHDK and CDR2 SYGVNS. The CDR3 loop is CASSGYNEQFF. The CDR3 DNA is TGTGCCAGCAGCGGCTACAATGAGCAGTTCTTC.

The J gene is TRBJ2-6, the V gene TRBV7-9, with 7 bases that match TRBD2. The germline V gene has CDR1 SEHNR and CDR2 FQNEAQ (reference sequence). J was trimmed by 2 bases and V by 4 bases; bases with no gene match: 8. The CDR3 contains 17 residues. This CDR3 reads CASSSLVGRAGANVLTF. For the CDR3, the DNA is TGTGCCAGCAGCTCACTGGTGGGGAGGGCTGGGGCCAACGTCCTGACTTTC.

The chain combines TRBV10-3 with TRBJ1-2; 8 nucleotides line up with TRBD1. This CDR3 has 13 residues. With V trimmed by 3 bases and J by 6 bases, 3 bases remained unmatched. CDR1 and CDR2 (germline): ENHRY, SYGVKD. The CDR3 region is CAISENRGDGYTF. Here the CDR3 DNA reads TGTGCCATCAGTGAAAACAGGGGGGATGGCTACACCTTC.

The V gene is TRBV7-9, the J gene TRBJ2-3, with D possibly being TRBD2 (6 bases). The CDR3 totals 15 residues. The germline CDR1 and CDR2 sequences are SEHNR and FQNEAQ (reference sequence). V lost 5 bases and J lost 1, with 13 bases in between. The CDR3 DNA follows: TGTGCCAGCAGCACTACTAGCCGACGCACAGATACGCAGTATTTT. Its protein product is CASSTTSRRTDTQYF. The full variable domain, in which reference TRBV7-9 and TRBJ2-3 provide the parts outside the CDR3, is DTGVSQNPRHKITKRGQNVTFRCDPISEHNRLYWYRQTLGQGPEFLTYFQNEAQLEKSRLLSDRFSAERPKGSFSTLEIQRTEQGDSAMYLCASSTTSRRTDTQYFGPGTRLTVL.

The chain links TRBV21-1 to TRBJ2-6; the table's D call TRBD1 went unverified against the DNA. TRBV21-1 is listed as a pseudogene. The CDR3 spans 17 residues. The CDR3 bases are TGTGCCAACACCCGGGGCAGGGGGCGCGGTGGGGCCAACGTCCTGACTTTC. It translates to CANTRGRGRGGANVLTF.

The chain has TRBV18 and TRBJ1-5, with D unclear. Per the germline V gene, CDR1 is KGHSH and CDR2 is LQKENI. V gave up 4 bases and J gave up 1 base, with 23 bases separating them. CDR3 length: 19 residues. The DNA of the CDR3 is TGTGCCAGCTCACAGTCAGGTCCTTCCGAACTCATCAGCAATCAGCCCCAGCATTTT. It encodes CASSQSGPSELISNQPQHF.

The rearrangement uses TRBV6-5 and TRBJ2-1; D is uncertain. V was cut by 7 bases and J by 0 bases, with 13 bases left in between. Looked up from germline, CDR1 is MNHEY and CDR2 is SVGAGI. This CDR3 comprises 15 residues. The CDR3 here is CASMGAGSSYNEQFF. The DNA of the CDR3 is TGTGCCAGCATGGGTGCAGGAAGCTCCTACAATGAGCAGTTCTTC.

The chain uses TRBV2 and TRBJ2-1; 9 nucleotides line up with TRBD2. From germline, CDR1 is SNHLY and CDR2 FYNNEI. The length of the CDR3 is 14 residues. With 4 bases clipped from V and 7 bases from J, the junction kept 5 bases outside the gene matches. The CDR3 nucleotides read TGTGCCAGCAGTGTGGATAGCGGGAGTAATGAGCAGTTCTTC. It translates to CASSVDSGSNEQFF. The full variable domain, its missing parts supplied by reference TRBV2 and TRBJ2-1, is EPEVTQTPSHQVTQMGQEVILRCVPISNHLYFYWYRQILGQKVEFLVSFYNNEISEKSEIFDDQFSVERPDGSNFTLKIRSTKLEDSAMYFCASSVDSGSNEQFFGPGTRLTVL.

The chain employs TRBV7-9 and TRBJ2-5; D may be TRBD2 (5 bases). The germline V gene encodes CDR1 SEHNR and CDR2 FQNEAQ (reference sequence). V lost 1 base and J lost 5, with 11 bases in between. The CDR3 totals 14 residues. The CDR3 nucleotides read TGTGCCAGCAGCTTAGGGGGTTCGGGGGAGACCCAGTACTTC. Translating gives CASSLGGSGETQYF.

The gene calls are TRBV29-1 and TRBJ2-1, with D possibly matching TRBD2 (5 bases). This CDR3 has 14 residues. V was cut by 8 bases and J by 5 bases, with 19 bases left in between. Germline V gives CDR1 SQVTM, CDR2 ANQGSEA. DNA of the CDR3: TGCAGCCCCCGCTTGGGAGAACACAACAATGAGCAGTTCTTC. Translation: CSPRLGEHNNEQFF.